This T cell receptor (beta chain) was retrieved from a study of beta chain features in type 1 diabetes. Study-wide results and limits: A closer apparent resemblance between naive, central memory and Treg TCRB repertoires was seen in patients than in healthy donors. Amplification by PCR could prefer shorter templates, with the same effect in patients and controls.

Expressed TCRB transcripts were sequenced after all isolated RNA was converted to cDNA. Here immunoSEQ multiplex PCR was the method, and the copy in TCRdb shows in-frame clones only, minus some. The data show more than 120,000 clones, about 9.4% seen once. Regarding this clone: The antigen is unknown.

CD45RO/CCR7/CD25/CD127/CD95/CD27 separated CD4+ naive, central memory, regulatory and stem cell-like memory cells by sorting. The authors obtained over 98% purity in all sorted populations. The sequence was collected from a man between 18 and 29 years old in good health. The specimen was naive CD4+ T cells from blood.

The chain's CDR3 is CASSDNESYEQYF. CDR3 in DNA: TGTGCCAGCAGTGATAACGAGTCCTACGAGCAGTACTTC. This chain links TRBV6-1 with TRBJ2-7, with D unresolved. V gave up 3 bases and J gave up 1 base, with 7 bases separating them. The CDR3 loop spans 13 amino acids. Germline CDR1 and CDR2: MNHNS and SASEGT.